The entry below gives a single T cell receptor beta chain sequence along with its context. These data come from a study of OX40 agonist ivuxolimab in advanced cancers. Per germline, CDR1 SGHAT and CDR2 FQNNGV. Trimming stripped 1 base from V and 5 bases from J, with 5 bases between. This CDR3 contains 13 residues. The table came from immunoSEQ multiplex PCR; TCRdb's copy has only in-frame clones and leaves some out. The sample consists of approximately 92,000 clones, approximately 95% of them appearing once. The source is an adult with an advanced solid tumor such as melanoma, head and neck, liver or kidney cancer. The material sequenced was CD4+ or CD8+ T cells sorted from blood, taken in a trial of the OX40 agonist ivuxolimab. The chain uses TRBV11-2 and TRBJ2-2, with no clear D. The CDR3 DNA sequence: TGTGCCAGCAGCTTAGGTGGGACCGGGGAGCTGTTTTTT. It yields the protein CASSLGGTGELFF. Full variable domain (missing parts from reference TRBV11-2 and TRBJ2-2): EAGVAQSPRYKIIEKRQSVAFWCNPISGHATLYWYQQILGQGPKLLIQFQNNGVVDDSQLPKDRFSAERLKGVDSTLKIQPAKLEDSAVYLCASSLGGTGELFFGEGSRLTVL.